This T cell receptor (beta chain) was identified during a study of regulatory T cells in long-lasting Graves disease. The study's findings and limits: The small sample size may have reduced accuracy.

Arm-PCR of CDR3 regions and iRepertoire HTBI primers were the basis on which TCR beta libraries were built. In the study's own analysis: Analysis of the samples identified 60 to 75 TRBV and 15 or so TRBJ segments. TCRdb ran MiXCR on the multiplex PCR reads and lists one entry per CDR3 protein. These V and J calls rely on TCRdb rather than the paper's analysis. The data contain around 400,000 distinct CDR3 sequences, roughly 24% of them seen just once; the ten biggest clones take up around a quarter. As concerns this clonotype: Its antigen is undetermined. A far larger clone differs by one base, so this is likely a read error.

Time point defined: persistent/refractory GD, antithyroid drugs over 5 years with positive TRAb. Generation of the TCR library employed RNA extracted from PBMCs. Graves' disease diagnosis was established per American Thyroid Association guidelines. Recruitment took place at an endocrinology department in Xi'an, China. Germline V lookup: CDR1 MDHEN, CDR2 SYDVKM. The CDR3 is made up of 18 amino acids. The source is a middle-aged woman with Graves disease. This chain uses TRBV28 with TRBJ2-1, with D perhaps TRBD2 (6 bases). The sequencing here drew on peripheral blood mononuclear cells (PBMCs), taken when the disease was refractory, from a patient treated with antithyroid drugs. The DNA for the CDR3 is TGTGCCAGCAGTCAGGGTGTATTTGTAGCGGCTCAAGAAGAGACCAAGTACTTC. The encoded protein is CASSQGVFVAAQEETKYF. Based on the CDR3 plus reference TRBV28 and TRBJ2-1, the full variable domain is DVKVTQSSRYLVKRTGEKVFLECVQDMDHENMFWYRQDPGLGLRLIYFSYDVKMKEKGDIPEGYSVSREKKERFSLILESASTNQTSMYLCASSQGVFVAAQEETKYFGPGTRLTVL.